Presented here are 26 T cell receptor beta chains from one specimen sequenced in a study of molecular identifiers for immune sequencing clone quantification. TCRdb used MiXCR to reprocess the PCR reads, holding one entry per CDR3 protein. The table shows about 300,000 distinct CDR3 sequences, with over 20% occurring only once. Sequences were obtained from naive CD8+ T cells from blood, with Jurkat cell RNA spiked in. As for subset: FACS-sorted CD8+CD4-CCR7+CD45RA+ naive T cells. These receptor sequences come from a human donor in good health. Some libraries in this study had Jurkat cell RNA spiked in.

The sample holds many counts of this clonotype. This chain uses TRBV2 with TRBJ1-6, with D tentatively TRBD1 (5 bases). The germline CDR1 and CDR2 sequences are SNHLY and FYNNEI. V was shortened by 1 base and J by 4 bases, with 14 bases between the two germline ends. The CDR3 has 17 residues. The DNA for the CDR3 is TGTGCCAGCAGTGAAGGGACATTCGGCGCTTATAATTCACCCCTCCACTTT. This encodes CASSEGTFGAYNSPLHF. Full variable domain (rest looked up from reference TRBV2 and TRBJ1-6): EPEVTQTPSHQVTQMGQEVILRCVPISNHLYFYWYRQILGQKVEFLVSFYNNEISEKSEIFDDQFSVERPDGSNFTLKIRSTKLEDSAMYFCASSEGTFGAYNSPLHFGNGTRLTVT.

In nucleotides, the CDR3 is TGCAGCGTCCCCACAGATTATCTTTCTTTCTTT. Translating it yields CSVPTDYLSFF. This chain connects TRBV29-1 to TRBJ1-1, with D uncertain. The CDR3 totals 11 residues. Germline loops: CDR1 SQVTM, CDR2 ANQGSEA. V gave up 6 bases and J gave up 12 bases, with 17 bases separating them.

This clonotype was counted ten times or more. The genes are TRBV7-2 and TRBJ2-7; 8 nucleotides line up with TRBD2. Germline V gene sequence: CDR1 SGHTA, CDR2 FQGNSA. The V and J ends lost 5 bases and 3 bases, in that order; junction bases with no gene match: 6. CDR3 length: 14 amino acids. The CDR3 DNA reads as TGTGCCAGCAGCGAAACTAGCGGCGGCTACGAGCAGTACTTC. The encoded protein is CASSETSGGYEQYF.

This clonotype has ten or more counts. The gene calls are TRBV6-2 or TRBV6-3 and TRBJ1-1; TRBD1 matches at 7 bases. The germline CDR1 and CDR2 sequences are MNHEY and SVGEGT. Losses at the gene ends were 6 bases for V and 4 bases for J; bases not matched to a gene: 8. The CDR3 spans 14 residues. The CDR3 loop reads CASSWTGLGTEAFF. The DNA for the CDR3 is TGTGCCAGCAGCTGGACAGGCCTCGGCACTGAAGCTTTCTTT.

This clonotype was counted many times. The chain couples TRBV20-1 to TRBJ2-7; D is undetermined. The germline V gene encodes CDR1 DFQATT and CDR2 SNEGSKA (reference sequence). The V end was cut by 3 bases, the J end by 2 bases, with 11 bases between. CDR3 length: 13 amino acids. CDR3 residues: CSARLGVAYEQYF. CDR3 sequence (DNA): TGCAGTGCTAGGCTTGGGGTCGCCTACGAGCAGTACTTC.

The rearrangement uses TRBV6-2 or TRBV6-3 and TRBJ2-5; D gene ambiguous. Looked up from germline, CDR1 is MNHEY and CDR2 is SVGEGT. V was shortened by 8 bases and J by 0 bases, with 13 bases between the two germline ends. CDR3 length: 14 residues. In DNA form, the CDR3 reads TGTGCCAGCGACGCCAACGCTTACCAAGAGACCCAGTACTTC. It specifies CASDANAYQETQYF.

This clonotype occurred many times. This chain joins TRBV6-1 and TRBJ1-1; D may be TRBD1 (5 bases). Looked up from germline, CDR1 is MNHNS and CDR2 is SASEGT. Trimming took 5 bases from V and 4 from J, leaving 11 bases between them. The CDR3 contains 13 residues. The CDR3 loop is CASSLGVSTEAFF. DNA for the CDR3: TGTGCCAGCAGTCTAGGGGTGAGCACTGAAGCTTTCTTT.

This clonotype has only a few counts. In nucleotides, the CDR3 is TGTGCCAGCTCGCCTGAACGTGCGGTTGGCACAGATACGCAGTATTTT. Translated: CASSPERAVGTDTQYF. The chain recombines TRBV18 with TRBJ2-3; D is ambiguous. Between the trimmed V and J ends, which lost 6 bases and 1 base, there was a span of 17 bases. CDR1 KGHSH and CDR2 LQKENI come from the germline V gene. The CDR3 sequence is 16 residues long.

Worth noting for this clonotype: This sequence may be a read error, since a much larger clone differs from it by one base. Because the CDR3's place on the DNA is in doubt, the DNA is left out and the CDR3 is given as listed by TCRdb. This rearrangement joins TRBV9 to TRBJ2-5; TRBD2 is taken as the D call from the table, unchecked against the DNA. Germline V gene data show CDR1 as SGDLS and CDR2 as YYNGEE. The CDR3 is 14 residues long, counting both termini. The CDR3 reads CASSVGGGSETRYF.

This clonotype has ten or more counts. The CDR3 coding sequence is TGTGCCAGCAGCGTAGAGGAACTAGCGGGAGGACTATACAATGAGCAGTTCTTC. As protein: CASSVEELAGGLYNEQFF. V is TRBV9 and J is TRBJ2-1, with 12 positions matching TRBD2. Per the germline V gene, CDR1 is SGDLS and CDR2 is YYNGEE. The CDR3 spans 18 residues. V shed 0 bases, J shed 4 bases, and the junction held 8 bases outside the gene matches.

Ten or more counts support this clonotype. The V call is TRBV12-3 or TRBV12-4, the J call TRBJ1-1; D gene unclear. This CDR3 is 15 amino acids long. V was clipped by 5 bases and J by 5 bases, with 18 bases between them. The DNA for the CDR3 is TGTGCCAGCAGTCCCTTTTCAGGTGGTGGGACTGAAGCTTTCTTT. Residues: CASSPFSGGGTEAFF.

There are a few counts of this clonotype. The chain combines TRBV5-6 with TRBJ2-5; 8 bases match TRBD2. The V segment lost 7 bases and the J segment 1 base; nucleotides outside the gene matches: 9. Looked up from germline, CDR1 is SGHDT and CDR2 is YYEEEE. This CDR3 is built from 15 residues. The CDR3 reads CASLRGGEFQETQYF. The CDR3 DNA sequence: TGTGCCAGCCTTCGGGGGGGGGAATTCCAAGAGACCCAGTACTTC.

This clonotype was seen at least ten times. The chain uses TRBV13 and TRBJ2-7, with TRBD2 identical over 7 bases. Germline CDR1 and CDR2: PRHDT and FYEKMQ (reference sequence). V dropped 2 bases and J dropped 2; count of bases not matched to a gene: 6. The CDR3 sequence is 15 residues long. The CDR3 is CASSLLASGPYEQYF. The CDR3 DNA is TGTGCCAGCAGCTTACTGGCTAGCGGACCCTACGAGCAGTACTTC.

Of note for this clonotype: Just one base apart from a much larger clone, this may be a read error. The V call is TRBV21-1, the J call TRBJ1-4; the table gives TRBD1 as D, unverified against the DNA. TRBV21-1 is deemed a pseudogene. This CDR3 has 14 residues. CDR3 sequence (DNA): TGTGCCAGCAGCAAAAGGAAACAGGATGAAAAACCGTTTTTT. The encoded protein is CASSKRKQDEKPFF.

This chain connects TRBV13 to TRBJ1-2; 7 nucleotides agree with TRBD1. In germline, CDR1 is PRHDT, CDR2 FYEKMQ (reference sequence). The CDR3 consists of 17 residues. V shed 7 bases, J shed 0 bases, and the junction held 14 bases outside the gene matches. This chain's CDR3 is CASTRQGVLSPNYGYTF. The CDR3 DNA reads as TGTGCCAGCACCAGACAGGGAGTCCTGTCTCCTAACTATGGCTACACCTTC.

In this sample, this clonotype turned up many times. The gene calls are TRBV5-1 and TRBJ2-4; D is uncertain. This CDR3 has 13 amino acids. V dropped 7 bases and J dropped 9 bases, with 17 bases sitting between them. Germline CDR1 SGHRS, CDR2 YFSETQ. The CDR3 sequence: CASALGEKGIQYF. The CDR3 bases are TGCGCCAGCGCCTTAGGAGAGAAAGGCATTCAGTACTTC. Combining the CDR3 with reference TRBV5-1 and TRBJ2-4 gives the whole variable domain KAGVTQTPRYLIKTRGQQVTLSCSPISGHRSVSWYQQTPGQGLQFLFEYFSETQRNKGNFPGRFSGRQFSNSRSEMNVSTLELGDSALYLCASALGEKGIQYFGAGTRLSVL.

This clonotype has a handful of counts. The chain couples TRBV27 to TRBJ1-5, with D tentatively TRBD1 (6 bases). The V and J ends lost 5 bases and 0 bases respectively, with 14 bases between them. The CDR3 is 16 residues long. CDR1 and CDR2 (germline): MNHEY, SMNVEV (reference sequence). CDR3 loop: CASSPGTSVSNQPQHF. As DNA, the CDR3 is TGTGCCAGCAGTCCTGGGACATCGGTTAGCAATCAGCCCCAGCATTTT.

In its sample, this clonotype was seen many times. Sequence at one end of the junction differs from germline and may be a read error. This rearrangement joins TRBV29-1 to TRBJ2-5, with a tentative D call TRBD2 (6 bases). The CDR3 has 12 residues. Germline CDR1 is SQVTM and CDR2 is ANQGSEA. CDR3 sequence reads: CSIEPAGETQYF. Here the CDR3 DNA reads TGCAGCATTGAGCCAGCGGGAGAGACCCAGTACTTC.

The table lists this clonotype with many counts. The rearrangement uses TRBV7-2 and TRBJ2-7; either TRBD1 or TRBD2 may fit D (5 bases each). This CDR3 has 14 residues. V lost 3 bases to trimming and J lost 6 bases, with 15 bases between them. Germline V gene sequence: CDR1 SGHTA, CDR2 FQGNSA. This CDR3 reads CASSFRGTVSEQYF. The CDR3 bases are TGTGCCAGCAGCTTTCGGGGCACCGTCTCCGAGCAGTACTTC.

The V gene is TRBV11-2, the J gene TRBJ2-1; no clear D. The V and J ends lost 1 base and 0 bases respectively, with 7 bases between them. The CDR3 extends over 15 amino acids. CDR1 SGHAT and CDR2 FQNNGV come from the germline V gene. CDR3 sequence (DNA): TGTGCCAGCAGCTTAGTTTTCGGCTCCTACAATGAGCAGTTCTTC. Protein product: CASSLVFGSYNEQFF.

Comments on this clonotype: This may come from a read error, since a much larger clone is one base off. The chain carries TRBV12-3 or TRBV12-4 and TRBJ1-2; 7 bases are a match to TRBD1. The CDR3 runs 14 residues. The CDR3 DNA sequence: TGTGCCGGCAGTCCGGGACAGAAAAACTATGGCTACACCTTC. Translating it yields CAGSPGQKNYGYTF.

This clonotype was counted ten times or more. V gene TRBV12-3 or TRBV12-4 combines with J gene TRBJ2-1; D remains ambiguous. V dropped 3 bases and J dropped 3 bases, with 12 bases sitting between them. The CDR3 is made up of 15 amino acids. The CDR3 spells CASSLRRMGYNEQFF. The DNA of the CDR3 is TGTGCCAGCAGTTTGAGGCGAATGGGCTACAATGAGCAGTTCTTC.

This chain links TRBV7-2 with TRBJ2-2; maybe TRBD1 (6 bases). Germline V gene sequence: CDR1 SGHTA, CDR2 FQGNSA. Trimming shortened V by 1 base and J by 4 bases, and 13 bases separated the two germline ends. This CDR3 has 16 amino acids. CDR3 DNA sequence: TGTGCCAGCAGCTTAGAGTGGGGGCCGACCACCGGGGAGCTGTTTTTT. Residues: CASSLEWGPTTGELFF.

There are many counts of this clonotype. The CDR3 is CASSPDWSYTDTQYF. The CDR3 DNA follows: TGTGCCAGCAGCCCAGACTGGTCATATACAGATACGCAGTATTTT. The chain carries TRBV9 and TRBJ2-3; D gene ambiguous. In germline, CDR1 is SGDLS, CDR2 YYNGEE. This CDR3 is 15 amino acids long. With 4 bases removed from V and 3 bases from J, the gap between germline ends came to 15 bases. Full variable domain (remainder filled in from reference TRBV9 and TRBJ2-3): DSGVTQTPKHLITATGQRVTLRCSPRSGDLSVYWYQQSLDQGLQFLIQYYNGEERAKGNILERFSAQQFPDLHSELNLSSLELGDSALYFCASSPDWSYTDTQYFGPGTRLTVL.

A remark on this clonotype: Given a much more abundant clone one base away, this may be a read error. The chain carries TRBV4-3 and TRBJ2-1, with 7 bases identical to TRBD2. CDR1 is LGHNA, CDR2 YSLEER, per germline. The CDR3 extends over 12 amino acids. CDR3 in DNA: TGCGCCAGCCGGGACTACGGGAATGAGCAGCTCTTC. It is translated as CASRDYGNEQLF.

This clonotype was observed at least ten times. The CDR3 nucleotides are TGCGCCAGCAGCCAAGAGCCCAGCGGGAGTAGTTACGAGCAGTACTTC. It is translated as CASSQEPSGSSYEQYF. The V gene is TRBV4-3, the J gene TRBJ2-7; 8 bases fit TRBD2. From germline, CDR1 is LGHNA and CDR2 YSLEER. The CDR3 is 16 amino acids. The V gene end was trimmed by 0 bases and the J gene end by 4 bases; junction bases not matched to a gene: 8.